The T cell receptor beta chain described here comes from a study of shared clonotypes between healthy human individuals (dated by TCRdb to 2020 to 2022). Looking at the study overall: A few men and two women, aged 18 to 49 years, made up the cohort. Per donor, three plates each were used for CD4 naive and CD4 memory, two for CD8 naive, and one for CD8 memory. To estimate repertoire size and how much clonotype sharing occurs between individuals, the study deeply sequenced the blood TCR repertoires of a handful of healthy adults. Different laboratories and diverse techniques were used to prepare libraries and sequence TCR repertoires, to increase sequencing depth and limit assay-specific biases. Per donor, leukapheresis produced somewhere between about 0.9 and 10 billion PBMCs.

Here is what the overall study found, with its caveats: The small number of donors limited the genetic and exposure-history diversity represented. Across four donors, about 4.5% of naive CD4, more than 3% of naive CD8, 2.3% of memory CD4, and approximately 0.4% of memory CD8 clonotypes were shared. Rarefaction of sorted-subset datasets indicated incomplete sequencing despite the large sequencing depth. Naive subsets generally had larger estimated clonotype richness than memory subsets did. Compared with non-shared clonotypes, clonotypes shared by all four sorted-subset donors had higher generation probabilities. Sampling was restricted to blood, and TCR repertoires in tissue are likely to differ from TCR repertoires in blood. Pairwise subsampling led to the expectation that sequencing depth would affect the degree of clonotype sharing among donors.

The cysteine opens and the phenylalanine closes a CDR3 of 17 amino acids. Of the read, only the CDR3 DNA is kept; its 51 bases are in frame from base 1. V is trimmed back by 1 base and J by 0 bases, and the junction contains 9 bases that no gene match accounts for. The germline V gene (reference sequence) yields WNHNN for CDR1 and SYGVQD for CDR2. The donors were healthy, HIV-negative adults with no recently reported acute infections or vaccinations. All donors were Caucasian adults living in Nashville, Tennessee, USA. Magnetic negative selection was used to enrich CD4+ T cells, after which naive cells were positively selected on CD45RA and the negative fraction became the memory subset. Blood was obtained by leukapheresis, after which PBMCs were separated by Ficoll-Histopaque density gradient centrifugation and cryopreserved in liquid nitrogen vapor phase. Analytical flow cytometry was used to check the purity and quantity of each magnetically sorted T cell population. Each sorted fraction had its genomic DNA isolated and then quantified by UV absorbance on a Nanodrop 2000c.

Using the deep immunoSEQ assay, TCR CDR3 regions were amplified from genomic DNA by multiplex PCR. For each cell subset, the extracted genomic DNA was distributed evenly across all wells of several immunoSEQ 96-well plates, and each plate served as one replicate. Each replicate PCR for sorted subsets received about 200 ng genomic DNA, equal to roughly 33,000 T cell genomes. The purified libraries were quantified using a Qubit 3.0 fluorometer, sized with a Bioanalyzer 2100, and then quantified again using the KAPA Library Quantification kit. Every immunoSEQ 96-well plate was sequenced on a separate single-read 150-cycle Illumina NextSeq 550 flow cell. In the paper's pipeline: Because the immunoSEQ output included only junctional sequences and no quality scores, the filtering could not be the same as the filtering used for full-length reads. To assign V/J genes and CDR3, sequences were annotated against IMGT germline references using PyIR, a Python wrapper for IgBLAST v1.9. Any read was removed if the V/J assignment was weak (E-value above 1e-6), the CDR3 was missing, or the read contained stop codons, out-of-frame junctions, or ambiguous translated residues. A V3J clonotype was defined by an identical inferred V gene, J gene, and CDR3 amino acid sequence. To compute the percentage overlap between repertoires, the number of shared unique clonotypes was divided by the size of the smaller repertoire. Three approaches were used to assess repertoire richness: RTK rarefaction, the Chao1 estimator, and Recon v2.1 estimates of unobserved clonotypes. Generation probabilities were computed with OLGA for all TCRbeta clonotypes obtained by the gDNA method from several donors. Entries here come from immuneACCESS through TCRdb and include only in-frame sequences with V and J called. Some clones fail to appear in such tables; in the studies checked, an unresolved V gene covers under half of the shortfall, and the cause of the remainder is unknown. V, J and clone size were drawn from that table, and D and trimming were deduced from the DNA. Present in this sample are hundreds of thousands of clones, around four fifths of which were seen just once. Clones ranked in the top ten supply 1.5% to 2% of the sample.

Note on this clone: There is no known antigen for this receptor. Base qualities are not provided; no much larger clone lies one nucleotide away.

The sample comprised memory CD4+ T cells sorted from blood. The cell subset or site label on this specimen signifies: CD45RA-negative fraction. The V and J segments used are TRBV10-1 and TRBJ2-7; 7 bases in the junction line up with TRBD2. This TCR was sampled from a woman in her twenties or thirties in good health. Here is the DNA: TGCGCCAGCAGTGAGTTTCTTGGAGCGGGAAGCTCCTACGAGCAGTACTTC. It is translated as CASSEFLGAGSSYEQYF.